This passage covers 9 T cell receptor beta chains from one sample sequenced in a study of shared clonotypes between healthy human individuals. The method was immunoSEQ multiplex PCR; TCRdb's version includes in-frame clones alone and lacks a portion of them. This sample yields roughly 650,000 clones, of which about 96% are seen a single time; approximately 0.057% belongs to the top ten. Sample: naive CD4+ T cells sorted from blood. The subset denotes: CD45RA+ positively selected. All receptors come from a woman younger than 45 in good health.

This chain connects TRBV5-1 to TRBJ1-5; weak D call: TRBD1 (6 bases). V lost 0 bases and J 7 bases, leaving 11 bases between the germline ends. The CDR3 consists of 14 residues. CDR1 is SGHRS, CDR2 YFSETQ, per germline. CDR3 nucleotides: TGCGCCAGCAGCTTGGGGGCAGGGGAACAGCCCCAGCATTTT. Its protein product is CASSLGAGEQPQHF.

The chain is built from TRBV19 and TRBJ1-6, with TRBD1 identical over 11 bases. The CDR3 runs to 13 residues. Trimming took 10 bases from V and 7 from J; bases not matched to a gene: 3. Germline CDR1 reads LNHDA; CDR2 reads SQIVND (reference sequence). The CDR3 DNA is TGTGCCACCCGGGACAGGGGGAATTCACCCCTCCACTTT. Amino acids: CATRDRGNSPLHF.

The chain recombines TRBV27 with TRBJ2-3; no definite D call. Germline-derived CDR1 and CDR2 are MNHEY and SMNVEV (reference sequence). The CDR3 extends over 13 amino acids. V was cut by 6 bases and J by 2 bases, with 9 bases left in between. CDR3 region: CASRPDTTDTQYF. Here the CDR3 DNA reads TGTGCCAGCAGACCCGATACCACAGATACGCAGTATTTT.

The J gene is TRBJ1-6, the V gene TRBV28; D gene uncertain. The CDR3 contains 15 residues. The V end was cut by 8 bases, the J end by 2 bases, with 13 bases between. Germline CDR1 and CDR2: MDHEN and SYDVKM. The CDR3, as DNA: TGTGCCAGCCAGCCCGGACGGCCCTATAATTCACCCCTCCACTTT. It specifies CASQPGRPYNSPLHF.

The chain links TRBV5-4 to TRBJ1-4; possibly TRBD1 for D (6 bases). Trimming left V 2 bases short and J 3 bases short, with 17 bases between. CDR1 SGHNT and CDR2 YYREEE come from the germline V gene (reference sequence). The CDR3 runs to 17 residues. CDR3 in amino acids: CASSFLRGRGSNEKLFF. In nucleotides, the CDR3 is TGTGCCAGCAGCTTTCTCAGGGGCCGAGGGTCTAATGAAAAACTGTTTTTT.

In its sample, this clone was seen once. The chain is built from TRBV5-1 and TRBJ1-2; D call uncertain. The CDR3 loop spans 14 amino acids. Germline values: CDR1 SGHRS, CDR2 YFSETQ. Between the trimmed V and J ends, which lost 2 bases and 8 bases, there was a span of 16 bases. CDR3 residues: CASSFATAKRGYTF. CDR3 bases: TGCGCCAGCAGCTTTGCGACTGCCAAGAGGGGCTACACCTTC. The entire variable domain, with the rest obtained from reference TRBV5-1 and TRBJ1-2, is as follows: KAGVTQTPRYLIKTRGQQVTLSCSPISGHRSVSWYQQTPGQGLQFLFEYFSETQRNKGNFPGRFSGRQFSNSRSEMNVSTLELGDSALYLCASSFATAKRGYTFGSGTRLTVV.

The gene calls are TRBV30 and TRBJ2-3, with TRBD2 identical over 11 bases. Germline CDR1 reads GTSNPN; CDR2 reads SVGIG (reference sequence). CDR3 length: 16 residues. The ends lost 4 bases at V and 2 bases at J; junction bases unmatched: 8. In nucleotides, the CDR3 is TGTGCCTGGATAGAAGGGGGACTAGCGGTCACAGATACGCAGTATTTT. The encoded protein is CAWIEGGLAVTDTQYF.

The chain combines TRBV5-1 with TRBJ2-5; 7 bases line up with TRBD2. CDR3 length: 16 residues. Germline CDR1 SGHRS, CDR2 YFSETQ. The junction had 10 bases not matched to a gene; V was cut back by 4 bases and J by 1 base. Here the CDR3 reads CASSRTSSQSQETQYF. DNA for the CDR3: TGCGCCAGCAGCCGGACTAGTTCCCAGTCCCAAGAGACCCAGTACTTC.

The count of this clone is one. The V call is TRBV19, the J call TRBJ2-6, with TRBD1 as a possible D gene (6 bases). The CDR3 length is 15 residues. V was clipped by 5 bases and J by 1 base, with 9 bases between them. From germline, CDR1 is LNHDA and CDR2 SQIVND (reference sequence). CDR3 coding DNA: TGTGCCAGTAGTGCACAGGGTTCTGGGGCCAACGTCCTGACTTTC. It codes for CASSAQGSGANVLTF.